A selection of T cell receptor beta chains follows, all from one sample in a study of CD4 T cells in relation to SARS-CoV-2 and coronaviruses. The protocol was immunoSEQ multiplex PCR, while the TCRdb copy is restricted to in-frame clones and leaves out a portion. This table has 65,000 or so clones, 87% appearing once. Sequencing was performed on memory CD4+ T cells from PBMCs. The source of these receptors is a human donor in good health. Each CDR3 is given with its conserved first and last residue. The D gene is left open where the match is weak.

NA | TRBV27 | CASSPTHSRQVVNTEAFF
NA | TRBV7-2 | CASSPKVTSGNTIYF
TRBD1 | TRBV27 | CASRPRGGSQTNEKLFF
NA | TRBV5-6 | CASSVPGDLVNGYTF
NA | TRBV7-9 | CASSSGVGGRETQYF
TRBD2 | TRBV5-1 | CASSRLAGGGMTDTQYF
NA | TRBV20-1 | CSAPDYYEQYF
TRBD1 | TRBV2 | CASFRTGREMNTEAFF
NA | TRBV10-3 | CAILGGTDFSGANVLTF
NA | TRBV12-5 | CASSLDYQRDNEQFF
TRBD1 | TRBV19 | CASKPGTGNTEAFF
TRBD1 | TRBV6-6 | CASRRQGTSSGANVLTF
NA | TRBV27 | CASSLNTDTQYF
TRBD1 | TRBV7-7 | CASSSGTGGNTIYF
NA | TRBV28 | CASSWIGTRAHEQYF
TRBD1 | TRBV7-2 | CASSLYGTGSGETQYF
TRBD1 | TRBV7-8 | CASSFYTTGGTETQYF
NA | TRBV28 | CASSLWSVLSSYEQYF
NA | TRBV28 | CASSRRYYGYTF
TRBD1 | TRBV10-3 | CAISPGQGNEHETQYF
NA | TRBV7-9 | CASSPTRQDRNQPQHF
TRBD1 | TRBV7-3 | CASSRGQGDGYTF
TRBD1 | TRBV10-2 | CASSGDRGAGELFF
NA | TRBV18 | CASSPPSEPLKQYF
TRBD1 | TRBV7-2 | CASSQRDRAYEQYF
TRBD2 | TRBV6-5 | CASRLTSGGSYEQYF
TRBD1 | TRBV5-1 | CASSLGQGDGYTF
NA | TRBV2 | CASSDASAVGGYTF
NA | TRBV4-1 | CASSQAPTGHNNSPLHF
NA | TRBV28 | CASSPRHSNYGYTF
NA | TRBV29-1 | CSVEGGGFQETQYF
NA | TRBV20-1 | CSASMWSGGNTGELFF
NA | TRBV6-5 | CASSRNGGETQYF
NA | TRBV6-7 | CASSYENGQGRDTGELFF
NA | TRBV13 | CASSLHIYTLDRPGNTIYF
NA | TRBV6-5 | CASRPRGQETQYF
NA | TRBV7-2 | CASSPQEGGYGYTF
NA | TRBV7-9 | CASSALGSNEQFF
NA | TRBV24-1 | CATSFRTDQPQHF
NA | TRBV7-8 | CASSRGLDNEKLFF
NA | TRBV7-8 | CASSPRRENYGYTF
NA | TRBV3-1/TRBV3-2 | CASSQIGLRDEQFF
NA | TRBV29-1 | CSVEDQRGSGYTF
NA | TRBV29-1 | CSVEETNYGYTF
NA | TRBV30 | CAWTPPERLSYNEQFF
NA | TRBV5-8 | CASSLFVGAREKLFF
NA | TRBV6-6 | CASRKPGANVLTF
TRBD2 | TRBV10-3 | CAIRTTRSGGSVTDTQYF
TRBD2 | TRBV11-3 | CASSLGGTDYNEQFF
TRBD2 | TRBV7-9 | CASSLGLTGLADNEQFF